This T cell receptor beta chain was captured in a study of CD8 T cells in Susac syndrome. Study results and limitations: Several Susac-specific public clones appeared in CD8+ TEMRA repertoires, and around 16 in total CD8+ repertoires. Clonal expansion was present among Susac CD8+ cells. This expansion reached its peak in TEMRA cells and in active patients.

The ends were cut back, 3 bases at V and 0 bases at J, with 9 bases in the middle. Germline CDR1 reads LNHNV; CDR2 reads YYDKDF (reference sequence). The CDR3 is made up of 15 amino acids. As for this clonotype: Its antigen is not known.

Under recently defined diagnostic criteria, the patients with Susac syndrome qualified as having definite or probable disease. Random hexamers served to reverse transcribe about 0.45 to 1 ug RNA. Amplification of TCR beta CDR3 used immunoSEQ multiplex PCR across 54 Vbeta and 13 Jbeta. TCRdb reanalysed the immunoSEQ multiplex PCR reads using MiXCR and keeps one entry per CDR3 protein. The sample has tens of thousands of distinct CDR3 sequences, 95% to 96% seen once. The receptor was derived from a human donor with Susac syndrome. Source material: CD8+ T cells from PBMCs. The chain employs TRBV15 and TRBJ1-3, with a possible D match to TRBD1 (6 bases). Here the CDR3 reads CATSSNRDSGNTIYF. The CDR3 nucleotides are TGTGCCACCAGCAGCAACAGGGACTCTGGAAACACCATATATTTT. Full variable domain (missing parts from reference TRBV15 and TRBJ1-3): DAMVIQNPRYQVTQFGKPVTLSCSQTLNHNVMYWYQQKSSQAPKLLFHYYDKDFNNEADTPDNFQSRRPNTSFCFLDIRSPGLGDTAMYLCATSSNRDSGNTIYFGEGSWLTVV.